This TCR beta chain was identified during a study of radiotherapy plus CTLA-4 blockade in lung cancer (dated by TCRdb to 2016 to 2019). In the study overall: Among the enrolled patients, around 19% had an objective response, and 31% reached disease control.

Preparation of the library involved the immunoSEQ multiplex PCR assay. This is the immuneACCESS table as TCRdb keeps it, with only in-frame sequences that have V and J called. A part of the clones is gone; compared with another copy, unresolved V genes explain less than half, and the rest is unexplained. The sample table holds 80,000 to 95,000 clones, of which 80% to 85% were seen once. The ten largest make up under 0.85% of the sample. In this study, focal radiation therapy paired with CTLA-4 blockade (ipilimumab) was tested in patients who had chemo-refractory metastatic non-small-cell lung cancer. The germline V gene (reference sequence) specifies LNHDA as CDR1 and SQIVND as CDR2. V was cut back by 5 bases and J by 1 base, leaving a gap of 15 bases between them. The CDR3 covers 16 residues, taking in both the cysteine and the phenylalanine. This entry keeps only the CDR3 DNA: 48 bases, framed from base 1.

Results and caveats for the whole study, not just this receptor: After treatment with radiotherapy and ipilimumab, TCR clones that came from tumors expanded in the peripheral blood. Early dynamic changes in blood T cell clones, together with increased serum interferon-beta after radiation, were reported as the strongest predictors of response.

Notes on this clone: It has no known antigen specificity. Per-nucleotide qualities are absent, and no much larger clonotype sits a single base away.

Rearrangement joined TRBV19 to TRBJ1-3, with TRBD1 as a weak D call on 6 bases. The specimen was peripheral blood, collected from a patient treated with radiotherapy plus ipilimumab. This TCR was recovered from a human donor with non-small cell lung cancer who had stable disease on radiotherapy plus ipilimumab. The CDR3: CASSLSGHRSGNTIYF. The sequenced DNA: TGTGCCAGTAGTCTGTCGGGACACAGATCTGGAAACACCATATATTTT.